Listed here are 27 T cell receptor beta chains from one sample, sequenced in a study of shared clonotypes between healthy human individuals. Data came from immunoSEQ multiplex PCR; TCRdb stores just in-frame clones and leaves some out. The sample has about 1.5 million clones; around 98% are singletons. Sequencing used naive CD4+ T cells sorted from blood. Stated subset: CD45RA+ positively selected. The receptors come from a man aged 25-45 years in good health.

The V call is TRBV11-2, the J call TRBJ1-1, with D perhaps TRBD1 (5 bases). V was cut by 0 bases and J by 8 bases, with 13 bases left in between. This CDR3 has 14 residues. Germline values: CDR1 SGHAT, CDR2 FQNNGV. CDR3 sequence reads: CASSLDPGREEAFF. In DNA form, the CDR3 reads TGTGCCAGCAGCTTAGACCCGGGACGGGAAGAAGCTTTCTTT.

The chain combines TRBV18 with TRBJ2-7; 7 positions match TRBD2. CDR3 length: 15 amino acids. In germline, CDR1 is KGHSH, CDR2 LQKENI. Trimming at V came to 2 bases and at J to 4 bases, leaving 8 bases not matched to a gene. The CDR3 here is CASSPMKGLWYEQYF. DNA for the CDR3: TGTGCCAGCTCACCAATGAAGGGACTATGGTACGAGCAGTACTTC.

V gene TRBV7-9 combines with J gene TRBJ2-7; D call uncertain. CDR3 length equals 12 residues. Trimming cost V 4 bases and J 4 bases, with 8 bases left between them. In germline, CDR1 is SEHNR, CDR2 FQNEAQ (reference sequence). The DNA of the CDR3 is TGTGCCAGCAGCTCCACAGAATACGAGCAGTACTTC. It encodes CASSSTEYEQYF.

The DNA of the CDR3 is TGTGCCAGTAGTTCCCGGGAGGGAGTAGACGGGAGCCAGCCCCAGCATTTT. This gives the protein CASSSREGVDGSQPQHF. The V and J genes are TRBV19 and TRBJ1-5, with D unresolved. V lost 5 bases and J lost 7, with 24 bases in between. CDR3 length: 17 amino acids. In germline, CDR1 is LNHDA, CDR2 SQIVND (reference sequence).

This chain links TRBV7-9 with TRBJ1-1, with 9 bases fitting TRBD1. Per germline, CDR1 SEHNR and CDR2 FQNEAQ (reference sequence). CDR3 length: 16 amino acids. V lost 5 bases and J lost 2; bases outside the gene matches: 9. This CDR3 is CASSPLRQGENTEAFF. The CDR3 DNA sequence: TGTGCCAGCAGCCCACTGCGACAGGGGGAAAACACTGAAGCTTTCTTT.

The V and J genes are TRBV6-5 and TRBJ1-2; D is undetermined. The CDR3 runs to 15 residues. V dropped 2 bases and J dropped 3 bases, with 13 bases sitting between them. Germline assignment: CDR1 MNHEY and CDR2 SVGAGI. The CDR3 loop reads CASSYGLAGYYGYTF. The CDR3 region has the DNA TGTGCCAGCAGTTACGGACTGGCGGGGTACTATGGCTACACCTTC.

The V gene is TRBV11-3, the J gene TRBJ2-3; no definite D call. CDR3 length equals 13 residues. V was shortened by 2 bases and J by 1 base, with 4 bases between the two germline ends. Germline CDR1 and CDR2: SGHNT and YENEEA. The CDR3 protein is CASSLPGTDTQYF. CDR3 nucleotide sequence: TGTGCCAGCAGCTTACCAGGCACAGATACGCAGTATTTT.

On this clone: The junction differs from germline at one of its ends, possibly a read error. The chain is built from TRBV7-7 and TRBJ2-7; a possible D gene is TRBD1 (6 bases). The CDR3 is 13 amino acids. Germline loops: CDR1 SSHAT, CDR2 FNYEAQ (reference sequence). The CDR3 spells CASSRGQFYEQYF. The CDR3 DNA reads as TGTGCTAGCAGCCGTGGACAGTTCTACGAGCAGTACTTC.

The rearrangement joins TRBV5-1 to TRBJ2-3; the match to TRBD2 covers 10 bases. This CDR3 has 16 residues. Per germline, CDR1 SGHRS and CDR2 YFSETQ. Germline trimming cut 0 bases from V and 5 bases from J; bases unmatched to any gene: 6. The chain's CDR3 is CASSLAASGRLDTQYF. CDR3 bases: TGCGCCAGCAGCTTGGCGGCTAGCGGGAGACTAGATACGCAGTATTTT.

The gene calls are TRBV2 and TRBJ2-7, with 11 bases aligning to TRBD1. The germline gives CDR1 SNHLY, CDR2 FYNNEI. This CDR3 comprises 18 residues. The J segment lost 2 bases and the V segment lost 7 bases, leaving 16 bases of the junction unmatched. CDR3 DNA: TGTGCCAGCAAATTGGGACAGGGGGGATACGGGAGGACCTACGAGCAGTACTTC. As protein: CASKLGQGGYGRTYEQYF.

CDR3 loop: CASSTGTDRVKTQYF. The DNA for the CDR3 is TGCGCCAGCAGCACCGGGACAGACCGAGTGAAGACCCAGTACTTC. This chain uses TRBV5-1 with TRBJ2-5; 7 bases fit TRBD1. Germline V CDR1 and CDR2: SGHRS, YFSETQ. The CDR3 runs to 15 residues. After removal of 4 bases from V and 6 bases from J, the junction contained 12 bases not matched to a gene. The full variable domain, rest sourced from reference TRBV5-1 and TRBJ2-5, is KAGVTQTPRYLIKTRGQQVTLSCSPISGHRSVSWYQQTPGQGLQFLFEYFSETQRNKGNFPGRFSGRQFSNSRSEMNVSTLELGDSALYLCASSTGTDRVKTQYFGPGTRLLVL.

As to this clone: The identical CDR3 is also encoded by other nucleotide sequences in the sample. The CDR3 sequence is CASSGANVLTF. The CDR3 nucleotides read TGTGCCTCCTCTGGGGCCAACGTCCTGACTTTC. The chain recombines TRBV28 with TRBJ2-6; D remains ambiguous. The CDR3 contains 11 residues. Germline-derived CDR1 and CDR2 are MDHEN and SYDVKM. V was clipped by 11 bases and J by 0 bases, with 2 bases between them.

J is TRBJ2-7 and V is TRBV7-9, with D possibly TRBD2 on 5 matching bases. Trimming cost V 5 bases and J 0 bases, with 11 bases left between them. The germline V gene encodes CDR1 SEHNR and CDR2 FQNEAQ (reference sequence). CDR3 length: 14 residues. CDR3 bases: TGTGCCAGCAGCCCCGTAGCGAGCTCCTACGAGCAGTACTTC. As protein: CASSPVASSYEQYF.

The gene calls are TRBV19 and TRBJ2-2; 7 nucleotides line up with TRBD1. The CDR3 totals 12 residues. Per the germline V gene, CDR1 is LNHDA and CDR2 is SQIVND (reference sequence). Trimming took 10 bases from V and 9 from J; bases not matched to a gene: 8. The CDR3, as DNA: TGTGCCACTGCGGACAGGCCGAGGGAGCTGTTTTTT. This translates into CATADRPRELFF.

The chain has TRBV19 and TRBJ2-7; the match to TRBD2 covers 9 bases. Per the germline V gene, CDR1 is LNHDA and CDR2 is SQIVND (reference sequence). The CDR3 spans 14 residues. With V trimmed by 7 bases and J by 5 bases, 9 bases remained unmatched. The CDR3 nucleotides read TGTGCCAGTACTCCGCGCGGGAGGGCGGACGAGCAGTACTTC. It translates to CASTPRGRADEQYF.

The gene calls are TRBV27 and TRBJ2-3; TRBD2 matches at 8 bases. J lost 6 bases, V lost 3 bases, and 8 bases had no gene match. From germline, CDR1 is MNHEY and CDR2 SMNVEV (reference sequence). This CDR3 has 15 amino acids. This CDR3 is CASSFYRGGKDTQYF. DNA for the CDR3: TGTGCCAGCAGTTTTTATCGGGGGGGGAAGGATACGCAGTATTTT.

This chain links TRBV27 with TRBJ2-7; the D gene is possibly TRBD1 (5 bases). Germline assignment: CDR1 MNHEY and CDR2 SMNVEV (reference sequence). Trimming removed 2 bases at V and 5 bases at J, with 19 bases between. This CDR3 is 16 amino acids long. Here the CDR3 reads CASSLGNRAGLHEQYF. The CDR3, as DNA: TGTGCCAGCAGTTTAGGAAACAGAGCAGGGTTACACGAGCAGTACTTC.

The rearrangement joins TRBV10-3 to TRBJ2-1; weak D call: TRBD1 (6 bases). CDR3 length: 17 residues. The V end was cut by 0 bases, the J end by 0 bases, with 12 bases between. Germline loops: CDR1 ENHRY, CDR2 SYGVKD. In nucleotides, the CDR3 is TGTGCCATCAGTGAGTCGGCGAGGGGGAGCTCCTACAATGAGCAGTTCTTC. This codes for CAISESARGSSYNEQFF.

With regard to this clone: A junction boundary mismatches the germline segment, possibly from a read error. The CDR3 DNA sequence: TGTGCCAGCAGCCAAGAGGTTCGGCGGAACTCCGGGGAGCTGTTTTTT. Its translation is CASSQEVRRNSGELFF. V and J are TRBV14 and TRBJ2-2; no reliable D call. This CDR3 is 16 amino acids long. Germline V lookup: CDR1 SGHDN, CDR2 FVKESK.

The chain combines TRBV5-1 with TRBJ2-3; tentatively, D is TRBD1 or TRBD2 (5 bases each). The CDR3 extends over 17 amino acids. Trimming removed 4 bases at V and 3 bases at J, with 21 bases between. Germline-derived CDR1 and CDR2 are SGHRS and YFSETQ. In nucleotides, the CDR3 is TGCGCCAGCAGCCTACTCCCGACAGTAGCGCGGACAGATACGCAGTATTTT. Protein product: CASSLLPTVARTDTQYF.

J is TRBJ2-3 and V is TRBV18; TRBD2 is a possible D gene (5 bases). Germline V gives CDR1 KGHSH, CDR2 LQKENI. CDR3 length: 16 amino acids. V was pared by 0 bases and J by 7 bases, with 17 bases between. CDR3 amino acids: CASSPPRTPVAHTQYF. DNA of the CDR3: TGTGCCAGCTCACCACCAAGGACGCCGGTAGCGCATACGCAGTATTTT.

The rearrangement joins TRBV29-1 to TRBJ2-7; D might be TRBD2 (7 bases). The CDR3 sequence is 13 residues long. Germline assignment: CDR1 SQVTM and CDR2 ANQGSEA. Trimming removed 4 bases at V and 4 bases at J, with 14 bases between. CDR3 amino acids: CSVGVGGGYEQYF. In DNA, the CDR3 is TGCAGCGTTGGTGTGGGAGGGGGATACGAGCAGTACTTC.

This clone has only one observation. V and J are TRBV7-9 and TRBJ2-7; 10 nucleotides match TRBD2. Germline assignment: CDR1 SEHNR and CDR2 FQNEAQ (reference sequence). Unmatched junction bases numbered 10, after V lost 5 bases and J lost 3 bases. This CDR3 contains 16 residues. The CDR3 sequence is CASSRGVAGGYYEQYF. The CDR3, as DNA: TGTGCCAGCAGCAGGGGGGTAGCGGGAGGCTACTACGAGCAGTACTTC.

This chain links TRBV4-1 with TRBJ2-1; weak D call: TRBD2 (6 bases). The CDR3 covers 16 residues. V shed 2 bases and J shed 4 bases, with 15 bases lying between them. CDR1 is MGHRA and CDR2 is YSYEKL in the germline V gene. CDR3 residues: CASSQYQGLGYNEQFF. As DNA, the CDR3 is TGCGCCAGCAGCCAATATCAGGGACTGGGGTACAATGAGCAGTTCTTC.

The CDR3 loop reads CASSYSQRNYNEQFF. CDR3 bases: TGCGCCAGCAGTTATTCCCAGCGGAACTACAATGAGCAGTTCTTC. The chain uses TRBV5-1 and TRBJ2-1; TRBD2 is a possible D gene (5 bases). The germline V and J ends were trimmed by 5 bases and 3 bases, with 15 bases remaining between them. Germline V gene sequence: CDR1 SGHRS, CDR2 YFSETQ. This CDR3 is built from 15 residues.

The gene calls are TRBV28 and TRBJ2-7, with a tentative D call TRBD2 (6 bases). In germline, CDR1 is MDHEN, CDR2 SYDVKM. Trimming took 7 bases from V and 6 from J, leaving 25 bases between them. The CDR3 is 16 residues long. In DNA form, the CDR3 reads TGTGCCAGCATCTTAGCCGGGAGAACGTCTTGGGGCGAGCAGTACTTC. Protein product: CASILAGRTSWGEQYF. The full variable domain, completed using reference TRBV28 and TRBJ2-7, is DVKVTQSSRYLVKRTGEKVFLECVQDMDHENMFWYRQDPGLGLRLIYFSYDVKMKEKGDIPEGYSVSREKKERFSLILESASTNQTSMYLCASILAGRTSWGEQYFGPGTRLTVT.

Concerning this clone: This specimen includes other DNA sequences encoding the same CDR3. The V call is TRBV28, the J call TRBJ1-5, with D possibly TRBD1 on 6 matching bases. The germline V gene has CDR1 MDHEN and CDR2 SYDVKM. V lost 5 bases and J 3 bases, leaving 14 bases between the germline ends. CDR3 length: 15 residues. This CDR3 is CASSPHRGLNQPQHF. CDR3 DNA sequence: TGTGCCAGCAGTCCCCATCGGGGGCTCAATCAGCCCCAGCATTTT.